This note documents a single TCR beta chain sequence. Authors' methods: Reference gene primers were amplified, and this amplification served to estimate nucleated cell counts. TCRdb's table, derived via immunoSEQ multiplex PCR, lists solely in-frame clones and lacks some. That table furnishes V, J and clone size, whereas the DNA furnished D and trimming. The sample lists around 300,000 clones, about nine tenths occurring once. The data stem from a study of blood T cell repertoires in COVID-19. Whole-study context: From the United States, Italy and Spain came samples of acute and convalescent COVID-19. The analysed material was cDNA or gDNA that came from T cells, B-cell-depleted T cells, or PBMCs.

Germline CDR1 is LGHNA and CDR2 is YSLEER. CDR3 length: 16 amino acids. After removal of 3 bases from V and 8 bases from J, the junction contained 7 bases not matched to a gene. V usage is TRBV4-3 and J usage is TRBJ2-1, with 13 bases matching TRBD2. Input material: PBMCs or T cells enriched from blood (not recorded which). This receptor was identified in a woman aged 30 to 39 who had recovered from COVID-19. The CDR3 bases are TGCGCCAGCAGCCATTCCCGGACTAGCGGGAGCGATGAGCAGTTCTTC. It codes for CASSHSRTSGSDEQFF.